The 8 T cell receptor beta chains below were found in one sample sequenced in a study of metastatic and nonmetastatic thyroid tumors. No treatment had been given to any patient before thyroid surgery. TCRdb re-processed the PCR reads through MiXCR. The repertoire holds 32,000 or so clones, with about 18% as singletons. The sample was blood. The receptor set was obtained from a male donor with papillary thyroid cancer or a benign thyroid nodule (not recorded which). Some clones in this sample may be carry-over from other donors' samples.

This clone was seen ten or more times. This rearrangement joins TRBV19 to TRBJ2-5; a possible D gene is TRBD1 (5 bases). The CDR3 is made up of 14 amino acids. Trimming left V 5 bases short and J 2 bases short, with 12 bases between. The V gene's germline CDR1 is LNHDA and CDR2 SQIVND (reference sequence). The CDR3 loop reads CASSAHRSQETQYF. The CDR3 DNA sequence: TGTGCCAGTAGTGCTCACAGGTCTCAAGAGACCCAGTACTTC.

Worth noting for this clone: A much larger clone sits a single nucleotide away, making a read error possible. Other DNA sequences in this sample translate to the same CDR3. V is TRBV11-1 and J is TRBJ1-1, with 7 bases lining up with TRBD1. Germline CDR1 and CDR2: SGHAT and FQDESV (reference sequence). This CDR3 contains 16 residues. The CDR3 nucleotides read TGTGCCAGCAGCTCCCCCCCGACAGGGCCGAACACCGAAGCTTTCTTT. Protein: CASSSPPTGPNTEAFF.

This clone was observed at least ten times. DNA for the CDR3: TGTGCCAGCAGCCTTCCAGGGGGTGGAGAGACCCAGTACTTC. The encoded protein is CASSLPGGGETQYF. The rearrangement links TRBV13 to TRBJ2-5, with 7 bases fitting TRBD1. The CDR3 contains 14 residues. Germline V lookup: CDR1 PRHDT, CDR2 FYEKMQ (reference sequence). V was clipped by 5 bases and J by 4 bases; unmatched bases: 7. Full variable domain (remainder filled in from reference TRBV13 and TRBJ2-5): AAGVIQSPRHLIKEKRETATLKCYPIPRHDTVYWYQQGPGQDPQFLISFYEKMQSDKGSIPDRFSAQQFSDYHSELNMSSLELGDSALYFCASSLPGGGETQYFGPGTRLLVL.

On this clone: A read error may produce the germline difference seen at one junction end. The J gene is TRBJ2-2, the V gene TRBV24-1, with 9 positions matching TRBD2. CDR1 is KGHDR and CDR2 is SFDVKD in the germline V gene. There are 15 residues in the CDR3. The CDR3 region has the DNA TGTGCCACCAGTGGCGGGGGGACTAGCACCTGGGAGCTGTTTTTT. Its translation is CATSGGGTSTWELFF.

This clone was seen a handful of times. A much larger clone lies one base from this, so it may be a read error. At the DNA level, this CDR3 is encoded by other sequences in the same sample as well. V and J are TRBV3-1 and TRBJ2-5; TRBD1 agrees at 9 bases. CDR1 LGHDT and CDR2 YNNKEL come from the germline V gene (reference sequence). This CDR3 spans 15 amino acids. CDR3: CASSQGTGGQETQYF. The CDR3 bases are TGTGCCAGTAGCCAAGGAACAGGGGGCCAGGAGACCCAGTACTTC.

This clone was counted many times. This chain links TRBV29-1 with TRBJ1-2, with D possibly TRBD1 on 5 matching bases. Germline CDR1 SQVTM, CDR2 ANQGSEA. V was cut by 0 bases and J by 1 base, with 9 bases left in between. CDR3 size: 14 residues. CDR3 DNA sequence: TGCAGCGTTGAAGAGCGAAGGGGTAACTATGGCTACACCTTC. It translates to CSVEERRGNYGYTF.

This clone came up many times. The rearrangement links TRBV30 to TRBJ1-1; D might be TRBD1 (6 bases). The germline gives CDR1 GTSNPN, CDR2 SVGIG (reference sequence). Trimming shortened V by 5 bases and J by 3 bases, and 25 bases separated the two germline ends. The CDR3 is 17 amino acids. The CDR3 spells CAWGEPGGGWGDTEAFF. The CDR3 region has the DNA TGTGCCTGGGGGGAGCCCGGGGGCGGCTGGGGGGACACTGAAGCTTTCTTT.

This clone was seen only a few times. Germline is not matched at one junction end, which may reflect a read error. The chain links TRBV12-3 or TRBV12-4 to TRBJ1-5; D is undetermined. The CDR3 sequence is 15 residues long. This CDR3 reads CASSPDGLARQPQHF. In nucleotides, the CDR3 is TGTGCCAGCAGTCCTGACGGCCTGGCAAGGCAGCCACAGCATTTT.